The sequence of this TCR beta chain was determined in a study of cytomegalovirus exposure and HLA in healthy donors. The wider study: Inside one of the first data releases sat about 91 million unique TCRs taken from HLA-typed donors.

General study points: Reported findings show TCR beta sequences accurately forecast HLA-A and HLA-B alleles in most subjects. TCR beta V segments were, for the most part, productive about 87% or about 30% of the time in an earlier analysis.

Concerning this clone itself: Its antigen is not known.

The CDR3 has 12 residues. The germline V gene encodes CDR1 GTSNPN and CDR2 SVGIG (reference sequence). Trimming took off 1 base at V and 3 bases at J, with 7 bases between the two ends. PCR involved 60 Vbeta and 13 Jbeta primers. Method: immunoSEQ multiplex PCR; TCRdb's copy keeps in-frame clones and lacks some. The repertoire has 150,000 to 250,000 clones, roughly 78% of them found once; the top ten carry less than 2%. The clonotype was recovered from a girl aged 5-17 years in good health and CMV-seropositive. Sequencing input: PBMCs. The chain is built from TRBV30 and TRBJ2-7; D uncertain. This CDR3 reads CAWSENYYEQYF. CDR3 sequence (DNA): TGTGCCTGGAGTGAAAACTACTACGAGCAGTACTTC.